This entry features one TCR beta chain sequence. These data are taken from a study of control samples from healthy donors and cancer patients. CDR1 and CDR2 from the germline V gene are SGHNT and YYREEE (reference sequence). The CDR3 totals 15 residues. V lost 0 bases to trimming and J lost 4 bases; unmatched junction nucleotides: 6. Here immunoSEQ multiplex PCR was the method, and the copy in TCRdb shows in-frame clones only, minus some. The sample includes 30,000 to 40,000 clones, 80% to 95% of them seen just once. V and J are TRBV5-4 and TRBJ1-2; TRBD1 aligns across 7 bases. The receptor's source is a man in his forties with colorectal cancer. The sequenced sample was PBMCs. CDR3 in amino acids: CASSLVFRGIYGYTF. The CDR3 nucleotides are TGTGCCAGCAGCTTGGTTTTCAGGGGGATCTATGGCTACACCTTC.